This T cell receptor beta chain was recovered during a study of PD-1 blockade in mismatch repair-deficient tumors. The overall study: Patients had eleven to twelve mismatch repair-deficient cancer types and were previously treated and progressing.

Regarding the study as a whole: Tumor-resident clones, often absent from pretreatment blood, expanded after pembrolizumab and then contracted.

Concerning this clone: The antigen remains undetermined.

PCR or immunohistochemistry showed mismatch repair deficiency in every enrolled patient. TCR sequencing covered a few patients who responded to pembrolizumab. Method: immunoSEQ multiplex PCR; TCRdb's copy keeps in-frame clones and lacks some. The sample lists 100,000 or so clones, 82% seen once, with around 6.6% in the top ten. From germline, CDR1 is LNHDA and CDR2 SQIVND (reference sequence). CDR3 size: 13 residues. With 9 bases removed from V and 3 bases from J, the gap between germline ends came to 14 bases. This clonotype was sampled from an adult with mismatch repair-deficient cancer. This sequence joins TRBV19 and TRBJ1-2; TRBD1 is a possible D gene (6 bases). The specimen comprised peripheral blood, sampled about eight months after starting pembrolizumab. The CDR3: CARIPQGYYGYTF. In DNA form, the CDR3 reads TGTGCCAGAATCCCACAGGGATACTATGGCTACACCTTC. The full variable domain, its missing parts supplied by reference TRBV19 and TRBJ1-2, is DGGITQSPKYLFRKEGQNVTLSCEQNLNHDAMYWYRQDPGQGLRLIYYSQIVNDFQKGDIAEGYSVSREKKESFPLTVTSAQKNPTAFYLCARIPQGYYGYTFGSGTRLTVV.